This T cell receptor beta chain was sequenced in a study of blood T cell repertoires in COVID-19. The CDR3 extends over 18 amino acids. The germline CDR1 and CDR2 sequences are SGHNT and YYREEE (reference sequence). V gave up 4 bases and J gave up 6 bases; unmatched junction bases: 14. The data were produced by immunoSEQ multiplex PCR, yet TCRdb's version contains in-frame clones alone and is incomplete. The sample has roughly 190,000 clones, 85% to 90% seen once; the top ten hold around 5.8%. The sequence was obtained from a man aged 40-49 years with active or convalescent COVID-19. V and J are TRBV5-4 and TRBJ2-2; TRBD1 agrees at 11 bases. Material: peripheral blood. The CDR3 here is CASSPRTGGVSIAGELFF. Here the CDR3 DNA reads TGTGCCAGCAGCCCACGGACAGGGGGCGTTAGTATAGCCGGGGAGCTGTTTTTT.